This T cell receptor (beta chain) was recorded in a study of CXCR3-negative and CXCR3-positive naive CD8 T cells. Points from the study as a whole: For CXCR3-positive naive cells, TRB CDR3s were more hydrophobic than those of CXCR3-negative naive cells.

On this clonotype: Its antigen remains unknown.

The CDR3 loop spans 13 amino acids. The germline V gene encodes CDR1 MDHEN and CDR2 SYDVKM. UMI-tagged TRB cDNA libraries were built via 5' RACE. TCRdb reprocessed the 5' RACE reads and reports one entry per CDR3 protein, with no DNA. Recorded for this sample: 80,000 to 100,000 distinct CDR3 sequences. The specimen sequenced was naive CXCR3+ CD8+ T cells from blood. The subset was: CD45RO-CCR7+CD27+CD95- naive CD8+ T cells expressing CXCR3 (TNR3+). The rearrangement uses TRBV28 and TRBJ1-2; the D call from TCRdb, TRBD1, cannot be confirmed without DNA. This TCR came from a human donor in good health. Some clones in this sample may be carry-over from other donors' samples. The CDR3 loop is CASTEDSPLGYTF.